A selection of T cell receptor beta chains follows, all from one sample in a study of Graves' ophthalmopathy and Graves' hyperthyroidism. TCRdb reprocessed the multiplex PCR reads via MiXCR and lists one record per CDR3 protein. The data show around 600,000 distinct CDR3 sequences, with about two fifths seen just once and around 3% held by the top ten. Sequencing was carried out using peripheral blood. The receptors were sampled from an adult man with Graves' ophthalmopathy. The CDR3 runs from the conserved cysteine through the conserved F or W. The D gene is left open where the match is weak. For some rows the clone size is stated as once, few or many, or as a class when expanded; others skip it.

DNA: TGTGCTAGTGGTTTGGTACTAGGGACCAACGAGCAGTACTTC
CDR3: CASGLVLGTNEQYF
J: TRBJ2-7
V: TRBV12-5
length: 14
D: NA
size: NA

DNA: TGTGCCAGCAGCTTAGGTGGTGGGAGACGGTACGAGCAGTACTTC
CDR3: CASSLGGGRRYEQYF
J: TRBJ2-7
V: TRBV7-9
length: 15
D: NA
size: many

DNA: TGTGCCAGCAGCTTAGATAGGGGGCTGAACACTGAAGCTTTCTTT
CDR3: CASSLDRGLNTEAFF
J: TRBJ1-1
V: TRBV7-9
length: 15
D: TRBD1
size: many

DNA: TGCAACGGGAGAAAGGGAGGAGAGACCCAGTACTTC
CDR3: CNGRKGGETQYF
J: TRBJ2-5
V: TRBV29-1
length: 12
D: NA
size: NA

DNA: TGTGCCAGCAGTGAGGAGGGATCTGGCAATCAGCCCCAGCATTTT
CDR3: CASSEEGSGNQPQHF
J: TRBJ1-5
V: TRBV6-4
length: 15
D: NA
size: NA

DNA: TGCAGTGCCATCTCGACTAGCACAGATACGCAGTATTTT
CDR3: CSAISTSTDTQYF
J: TRBJ2-3
V: TRBV20-1
length: 13
D: NA
size: NA

DNA: TGTGCCAGAGAGATTACTAATGAAAAACTGTTTTTT
CDR3: CAREITNEKLFF
J: TRBJ1-4
V: TRBV7-9
length: 12
D: NA
size: many

DNA: TGTGCCAGCAGTGCCAGGACAGGGAATCAGCCCCAGCATTTT
CDR3: CASSARTGNQPQHF
J: TRBJ1-5
V: TRBV2
length: 14
D: TRBD1
size: NA

DNA: TGTGCCAGCAGCTACAGGGGGAATAATTCACCCCTCCACTTT
CDR3: CASSYRGNNSPLHF
J: TRBJ1-6
V: TRBV7-3
length: 14
D: TRBD1
size: many

DNA: TGTGCCAGCAGCTTAACTCTAACCACAGATACGCAGTATTTT
CDR3: CASSLTLTTDTQYF
J: TRBJ2-3
V: TRBV7-3
length: 14
D: NA
size: few

DNA: TGCAGCGTGGGAGCGGGTCAGCCCCAGCATTTT
CDR3: CSVGAGQPQHF
J: TRBJ1-5
V: TRBV29-1
length: 11
D: NA
size: NA